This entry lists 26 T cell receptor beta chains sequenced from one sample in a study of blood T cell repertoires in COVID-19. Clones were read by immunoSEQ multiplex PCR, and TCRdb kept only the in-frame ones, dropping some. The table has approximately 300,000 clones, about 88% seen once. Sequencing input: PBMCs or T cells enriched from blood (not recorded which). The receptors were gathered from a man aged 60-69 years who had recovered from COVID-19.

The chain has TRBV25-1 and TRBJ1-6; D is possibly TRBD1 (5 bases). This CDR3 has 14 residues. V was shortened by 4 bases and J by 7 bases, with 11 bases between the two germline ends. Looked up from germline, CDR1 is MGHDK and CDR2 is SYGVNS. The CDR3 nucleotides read TGTGCCAGCAGTGCGGGGGGAAGAAATTCACCCCTCCACTTT. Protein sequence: CASSAGGRNSPLHF.

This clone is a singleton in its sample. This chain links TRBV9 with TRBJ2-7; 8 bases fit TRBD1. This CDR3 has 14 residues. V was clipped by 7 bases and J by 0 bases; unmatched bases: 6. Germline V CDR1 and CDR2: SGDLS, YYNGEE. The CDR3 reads CASGRDRSSYEQYF. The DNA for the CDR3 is TGTGCCAGCGGGCGGGACAGGAGCTCCTACGAGCAGTACTTC.

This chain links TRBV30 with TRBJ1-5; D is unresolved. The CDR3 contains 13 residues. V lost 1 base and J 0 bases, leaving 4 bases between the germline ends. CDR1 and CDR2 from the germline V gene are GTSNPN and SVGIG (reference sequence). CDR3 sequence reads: CAWSANSNQPQHF. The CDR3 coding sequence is TGTGCCTGGAGTGCAAATAGCAATCAGCCCCAGCATTTT.

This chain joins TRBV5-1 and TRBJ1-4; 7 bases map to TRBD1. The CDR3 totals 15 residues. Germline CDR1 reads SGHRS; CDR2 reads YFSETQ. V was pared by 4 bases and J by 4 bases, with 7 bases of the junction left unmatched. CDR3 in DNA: TGCGCCAGCAGCCTAACAGGGGCCGATAATGAAAAACTGTTTTTT. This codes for CASSLTGADNEKLFF.

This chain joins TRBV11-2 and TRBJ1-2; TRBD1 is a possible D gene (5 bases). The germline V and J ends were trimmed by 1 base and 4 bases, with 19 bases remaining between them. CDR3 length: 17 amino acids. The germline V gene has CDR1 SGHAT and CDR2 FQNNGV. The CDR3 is CASSLVFGGASGYGYTF. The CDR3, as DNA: TGTGCCAGCAGCTTAGTTTTTGGTGGGGCCTCCGGCTATGGCTACACCTTC. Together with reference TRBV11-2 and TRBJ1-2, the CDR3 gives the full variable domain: EAGVAQSPRYKIIEKRQSVAFWCNPISGHATLYWYQQILGQGPKLLIQFQNNGVVDDSQLPKDRFSAERLKGVDSTLKIQPAKLEDSAVYLCASSLVFGGASGYGYTFGSGTRLTVV.

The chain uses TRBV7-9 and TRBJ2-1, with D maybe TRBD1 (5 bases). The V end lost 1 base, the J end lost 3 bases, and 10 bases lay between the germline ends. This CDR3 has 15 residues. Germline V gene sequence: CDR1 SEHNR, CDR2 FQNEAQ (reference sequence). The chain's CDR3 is CASSLESGLYNEQFF. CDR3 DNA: TGTGCCAGCAGCTTAGAGTCAGGGCTCTACAATGAGCAGTTCTTC.

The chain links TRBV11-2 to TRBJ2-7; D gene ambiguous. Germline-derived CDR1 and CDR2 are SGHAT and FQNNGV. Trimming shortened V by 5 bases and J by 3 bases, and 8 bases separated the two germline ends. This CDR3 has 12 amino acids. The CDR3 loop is CASSPHIYEQYF. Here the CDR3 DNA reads TGTGCCAGCAGCCCCCACATCTACGAGCAGTACTTC.

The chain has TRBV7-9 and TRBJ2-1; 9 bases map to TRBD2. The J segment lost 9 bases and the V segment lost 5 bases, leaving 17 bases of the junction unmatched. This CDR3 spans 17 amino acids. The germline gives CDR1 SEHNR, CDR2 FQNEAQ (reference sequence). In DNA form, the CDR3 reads TGTGCCAGCAGCCTACCGACCGGGGGACTAGCTGGTCTTGAGCAGTTCTTC. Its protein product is CASSLPTGGLAGLEQFF.

The CDR3 reads CAISESPLGANYGYTF. CDR3 sequence (DNA): TGTGCCATCAGTGAGTCCCCTTTAGGAGCTAACTATGGCTACACCTTC. The V and J genes are TRBV10-3 and TRBJ1-2; the D is unclear. This CDR3 is 16 amino acids long. The germline V gene encodes CDR1 ENHRY and CDR2 SYGVKD. The V and J ends lost 0 bases and 0 bases respectively, with 11 bases between them.

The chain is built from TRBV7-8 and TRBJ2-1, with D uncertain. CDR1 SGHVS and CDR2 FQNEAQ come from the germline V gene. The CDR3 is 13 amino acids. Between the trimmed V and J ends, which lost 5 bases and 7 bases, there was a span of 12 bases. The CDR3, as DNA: TGTGCCAGCAGCCCCTATGTGAGTAATGAGCAGTTCTTC. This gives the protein CASSPYVSNEQFF.

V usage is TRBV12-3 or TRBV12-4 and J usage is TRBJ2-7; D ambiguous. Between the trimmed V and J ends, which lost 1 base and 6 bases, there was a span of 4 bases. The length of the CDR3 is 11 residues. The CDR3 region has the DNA TGTGCCAGCAGTTTAGGTATCGAGCAGTACTTC. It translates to CASSLGIEQYF.

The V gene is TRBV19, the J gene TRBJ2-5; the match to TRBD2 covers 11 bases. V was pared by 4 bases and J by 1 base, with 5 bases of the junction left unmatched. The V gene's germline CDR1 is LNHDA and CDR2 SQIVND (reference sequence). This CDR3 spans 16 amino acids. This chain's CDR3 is CASSRTSGGPQETQYF. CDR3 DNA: TGTGCCAGTAGTAGAACTAGCGGGGGACCCCAAGAGACCCAGTACTTC.

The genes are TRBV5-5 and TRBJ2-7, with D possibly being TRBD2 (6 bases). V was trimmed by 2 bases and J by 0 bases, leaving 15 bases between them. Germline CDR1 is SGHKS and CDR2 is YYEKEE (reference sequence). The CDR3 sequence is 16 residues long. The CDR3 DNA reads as TGTGCCAGCAGCTTCCGCGGGAAGCCAAGCTCCTACGAGCAGTACTTC. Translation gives CASSFRGKPSSYEQYF.

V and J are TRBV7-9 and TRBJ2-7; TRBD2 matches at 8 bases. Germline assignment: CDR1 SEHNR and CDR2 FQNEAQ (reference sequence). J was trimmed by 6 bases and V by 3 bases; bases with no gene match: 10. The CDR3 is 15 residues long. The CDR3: CASSLAPAGAIEQYF. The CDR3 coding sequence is TGTGCCAGCAGCTTGGCCCCAGCGGGAGCAATCGAGCAGTACTTC.

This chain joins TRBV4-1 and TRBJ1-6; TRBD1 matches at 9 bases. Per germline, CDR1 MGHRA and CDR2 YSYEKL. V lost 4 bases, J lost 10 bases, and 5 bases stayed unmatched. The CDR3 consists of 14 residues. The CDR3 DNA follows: TGCGCCAGCAGCCCAACAGGGGGCTGGTCACCCCTCCACTTT. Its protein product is CASSPTGGWSPLHF.

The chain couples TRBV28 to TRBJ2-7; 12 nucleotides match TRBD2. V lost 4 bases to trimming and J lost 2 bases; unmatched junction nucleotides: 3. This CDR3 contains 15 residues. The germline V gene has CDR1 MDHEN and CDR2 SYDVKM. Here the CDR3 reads CASSSSGRVTYEQYF. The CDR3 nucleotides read TGTGCCAGCAGTTCTAGCGGGAGGGTTACCTACGAGCAGTACTTC.

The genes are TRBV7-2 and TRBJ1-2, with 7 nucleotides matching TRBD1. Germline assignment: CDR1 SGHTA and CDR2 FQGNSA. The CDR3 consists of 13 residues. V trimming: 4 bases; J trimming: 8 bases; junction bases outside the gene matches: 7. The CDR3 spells CASSSGQVGGYTF. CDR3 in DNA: TGTGCCAGCAGCTCAGGACAGGTCGGCGGCTACACCTTC.

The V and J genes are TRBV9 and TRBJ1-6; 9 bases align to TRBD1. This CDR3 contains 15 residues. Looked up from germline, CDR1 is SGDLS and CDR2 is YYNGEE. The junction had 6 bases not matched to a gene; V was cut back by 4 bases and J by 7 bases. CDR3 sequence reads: CASSSGQGLNSPLHF. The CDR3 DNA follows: TGTGCCAGCAGCAGCGGACAGGGGCTGAATTCACCCCTCCACTTT.

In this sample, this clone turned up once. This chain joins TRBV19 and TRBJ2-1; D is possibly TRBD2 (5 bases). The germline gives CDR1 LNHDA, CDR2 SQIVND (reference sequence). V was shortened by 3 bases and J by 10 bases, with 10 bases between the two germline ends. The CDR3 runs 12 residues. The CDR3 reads CASSMREGEQFF. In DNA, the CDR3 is TGTGCCAGTAGTATGAGAGAGGGAGAGCAGTTCTTC.

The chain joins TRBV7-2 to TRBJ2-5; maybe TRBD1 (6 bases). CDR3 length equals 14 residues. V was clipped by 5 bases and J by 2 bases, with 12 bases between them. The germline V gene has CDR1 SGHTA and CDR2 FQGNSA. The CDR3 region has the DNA TGTGCCAGCAGCCTGACAGGAATTCAAGAGACCCAGTACTTC. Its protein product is CASSLTGIQETQYF.

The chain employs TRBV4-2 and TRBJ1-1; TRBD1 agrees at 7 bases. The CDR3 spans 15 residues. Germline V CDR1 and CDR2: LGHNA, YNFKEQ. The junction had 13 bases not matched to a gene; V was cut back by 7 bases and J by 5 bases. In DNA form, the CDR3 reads TGTGCCAGCAACCACGGGGCCTCGACAGGGACTGAAGCTTTCTTT. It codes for CASNHGASTGTEAFF.

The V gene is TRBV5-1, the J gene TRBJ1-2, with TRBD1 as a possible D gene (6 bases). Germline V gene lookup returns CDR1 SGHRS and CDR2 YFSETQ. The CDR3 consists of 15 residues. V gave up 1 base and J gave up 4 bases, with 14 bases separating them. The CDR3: CASSLTYTGSYGYTF. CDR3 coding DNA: TGCGCCAGCAGCTTGACGTACACAGGGAGCTATGGCTACACCTTC.

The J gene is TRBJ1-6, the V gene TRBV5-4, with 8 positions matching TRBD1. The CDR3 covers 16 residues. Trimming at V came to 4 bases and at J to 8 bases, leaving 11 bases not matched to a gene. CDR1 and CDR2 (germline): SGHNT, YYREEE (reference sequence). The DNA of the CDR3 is TGTGCCAGCAGCCCCAACGGGACAGGTAATCATTCACCCCTCCACTTT. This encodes CASSPNGTGNHSPLHF.

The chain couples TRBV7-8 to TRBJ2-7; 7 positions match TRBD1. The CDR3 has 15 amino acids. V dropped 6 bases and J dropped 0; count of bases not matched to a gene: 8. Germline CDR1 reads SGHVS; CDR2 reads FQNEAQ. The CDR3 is CASRGRDRYSYEQYF. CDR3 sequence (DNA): TGTGCCAGCAGGGGACGGGACAGATACTCCTACGAGCAGTACTTC.

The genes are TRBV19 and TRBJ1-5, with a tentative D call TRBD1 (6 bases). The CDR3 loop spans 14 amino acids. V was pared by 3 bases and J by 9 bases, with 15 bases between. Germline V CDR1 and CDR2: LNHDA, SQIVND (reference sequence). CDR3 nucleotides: TGTGCCAGTAGTATCGGGGGGGCTGCGAGGCCCCAGCATTTT. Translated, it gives CASSIGGAARPQHF.

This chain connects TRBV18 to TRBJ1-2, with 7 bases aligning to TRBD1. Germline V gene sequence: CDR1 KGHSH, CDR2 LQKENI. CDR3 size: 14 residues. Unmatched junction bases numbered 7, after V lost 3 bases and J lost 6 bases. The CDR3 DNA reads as TGTGCCAGCTCACCTCTCGGCACAGGGGATGGCTACACCTTC. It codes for CASSPLGTGDGYTF. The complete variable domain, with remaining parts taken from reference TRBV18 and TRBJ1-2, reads NAGVMQNPRHLVRRRGQEARLRCSPMKGHSHVYWYRQLPEEGLKFMVYLQKENIIDESGMPKERFSAEFPKEGPSILRIQQVVRGDSAAYFCASSPLGTGDGYTFGSGTRLTVV.